This T cell receptor (beta chain) was observed in a study of cytomegalovirus exposure and HLA in healthy donors. Looked up from germline, CDR1 is LNHDA and CDR2 is SQIVND (reference sequence). V shed 7 bases and J 8 bases; nucleotides not matched to a gene: 13. The CDR3 runs to 16 residues. Every donor was a healthy person donating bone marrow. The primer mix had 60 Vbeta and 13 Jbeta primers. The data were produced by immunoSEQ multiplex PCR, yet TCRdb's version contains in-frame clones alone and is incomplete. The table has under 120,000 clones, 65% to 80% seen once. The rearrangement links TRBV19 to TRBJ2-1; 11 nucleotides agree with TRBD2. Sequenced input: PBMCs. The receptor was isolated from a female donor in good health and CMV-seropositive. CDR3 DNA: TGTGCCAGTATGGCGATAGCGGGGGGGCATGAGGATGAGCAGTTCTTC. Its protein product is CASMAIAGGHEDEQFF. The full variable domain, its missing parts supplied by reference TRBV19 and TRBJ2-1, is DGGITQSPKYLFRKEGQNVTLSCEQNLNHDAMYWYRQDPGQGLRLIYYSQIVNDFQKGDIAEGYSVSREKKESFPLTVTSAQKNPTAFYLCASMAIAGGHEDEQFFGPGTRLTVL.